Many counts were recorded for the clone carrying this TCR beta chain. TCRdb redid the calling of the 5' RACE reads with MiXCR, one entry per CDR3 protein. This repertoire shows fewer than 120,000 distinct CDR3 sequences, 10% to 15% found once; its top ten account for about 4%. The data derive from a study of early T cells in non-severe SARS-CoV-2 infection. The CDR3 runs 14 residues. Between the trimmed V and J ends, which lost 6 bases and 0 bases, there was a span of 12 bases. The germline gives CDR1 MDHEN, CDR2 SYDVKM. The chain employs TRBV28 and TRBJ2-7; D unclear. The sequence derives from an adult who was a healthcare worker with PCR-confirmed SARS-CoV-2 infection or an uninfected control (not recorded which). The sequencing here drew on whole blood, taken at baseline. The CDR3 DNA reads TGTGCCAGCAGCCCCCCCGGCAGCTCCTACGAGCAGTACTTC. Its protein is CASSPPGSSYEQYF.